Below, one T cell receptor (beta chain) is given with its context. The antigen remains undetermined. Only in-frame clones appear in the TCRdb table, and some are missing; sequencing was by immunoSEQ multiplex PCR. The sample holds about 2.5 million clones, roughly 90% seen once. Trimming took 0 bases from V and 1 from J, leaving 13 bases between them. CDR3 length: 17 amino acids. The germline CDR1 and CDR2 sequences are MGHRA and YSYEKL. This record belongs to a study of shared clonotypes between healthy human individuals. Points from the study as a whole: Clonotype sharing levels among donors were expected to vary with sequencing depth.

This TCR was sampled from a young man in good health. Some clones in this sample may be carry-over from other donors' samples. Sequencing was carried out using naive CD4+ T cells from PBMCs. Subset of the sample: CD45RA+ positively selected. V gene TRBV4-1 combines with J gene TRBJ2-1; D may be TRBD2 (6 bases). The CDR3 spells CASSQDLGGGSYNEQFF. As DNA, the CDR3 is TGCGCCAGCAGCCAAGACCTCGGGGGAGGTTCCTACAATGAGCAGTTCTTC.